One sample yielded the 29 T cell receptor beta chains listed below, sequenced in a study of blood T cell repertoires in COVID-19. Sequencing used immunoSEQ multiplex PCR; TCRdb keeps in-frame clones, though not all of them. This table has about 97,000 clones, approximately 90% appearing once. The sample taken for sequencing was peripheral blood. All receptors come from a man aged 45-65 years with active COVID-19.

V gene TRBV18 combines with J gene TRBJ1-3; the D is unclear. The germline V gene has CDR1 KGHSH and CDR2 LQKENI. The CDR3 sequence is 18 residues long. The ends were cut back, 5 bases at V and 0 bases at J, with 20 bases in the middle. This CDR3 is CASSEIRGSTSSGNTIYF. The CDR3 region has the DNA TGTGCCAGCTCAGAGATCCGGGGTAGCACTAGCTCTGGAAACACCATATATTTT.

V and J are TRBV2 and TRBJ2-3, with TRBD1 as a possible D gene (5 bases). Looked up from germline, CDR1 is SNHLY and CDR2 is FYNNEI. The V end was cut by 7 bases, the J end by 8 bases, with 7 bases between. The CDR3 contains 10 residues. CDR3 residues: CASTQGTQYF. The CDR3 DNA reads as TGTGCCAGCACGCAGGGTACGCAGTATTTT. Drawing the rest from reference TRBV2 and TRBJ2-3, the complete variable domain is EPEVTQTPSHQVTQMGQEVILRCVPISNHLYFYWYRQILGQKVEFLVSFYNNEISEKSEIFDDQFSVERPDGSNFTLKIRSTKLEDSAMYFCASTQGTQYFGPGTRLTVL.

The rearrangement uses TRBV7-2 and TRBJ2-7; possibly TRBD2 for D (6 bases). The CDR3 length is 14 residues. Trimming stripped 4 bases from V and 4 bases from J, with 14 bases between. Germline V CDR1 and CDR2: SGHTA, FQGNSA. The CDR3 DNA reads as TGTGCCAGCAGCTCGGTCCGGGGGTGGTACGAGCAGTACTTC. It encodes CASSSVRGWYEQYF.

This clone is a singleton in its sample. The chain employs TRBV6-4 and TRBJ2-3; TRBD1 matches 10 bases. Germline CDR1 is MRHNA and CDR2 is SNTAGT. The CDR3 consists of 19 residues. V lost 8 bases to trimming and J lost 2 bases; unmatched junction nucleotides: 19. The CDR3 region has the DNA TGTGCCAGCCTCAGGTCATCGGGGACAGGGGTCCTAGACACAGATACGCAGTATTTT. Protein product: CASLRSSGTGVLDTDTQYF.

The chain joins TRBV12-3 or TRBV12-4 to TRBJ2-1, with D perhaps TRBD2 (5 bases). Trimming removed 5 bases from V and 10 bases from J, with 15 bases in between. The CDR3 runs 13 residues. CDR3 sequence reads: CASSPVAGWEQFF. The CDR3 DNA sequence: TGTGCCAGCAGTCCAGTGGCGGGCTGGGAGCAGTTCTTC.

This clone was seen just once. The gene calls are TRBV12-5 and TRBJ1-1; D is unclear. The CDR3 is 11 residues long. The V end lost 3 bases, the J end lost 6 bases, and 5 bases lay between the germline ends. Germline CDR1 is LGHNT and CDR2 is FRNRAP. The CDR3 protein is CASGFQAEAFF. The DNA of the CDR3 is TGTGCTAGTGGTTTCCAGGCTGAAGCTTTCTTT. The entire variable domain, with the rest obtained from reference TRBV12-5 and TRBJ1-1, is as follows: DARVTQTPRHKVTEMGQEVTMRCQPILGHNTVFWYRQTMMQGLELLAYFRNRAPLDDSGMPKDRFSAEMPDATLATLKIQPSEPRDSAVYFCASGFQAEAFFGQGTRLTVV.

The chain has TRBV12-1 and TRBJ2-1; the DNA was not compared with TRBD2, the D call given in the table. TRBV12-1 is a listed pseudogene. This CDR3 spans 15 amino acids. CDR3 sequence: CASSALREPYNEQFF. CDR3 bases: TGTGCCAGCAGCGCGCTTAGGGAGCCCTACAATGAGCAGTTCTTC.

Concerning this clone: Other DNA sequences in this specimen translate into the identical CDR3. The rearrangement uses TRBV5-1 and TRBJ2-7; TRBD2 is a possible D gene (6 bases). Germline values: CDR1 SGHRS, CDR2 YFSETQ. V was clipped by 3 bases and J by 3 bases, with 7 bases between them. There are 12 residues in the CDR3. CDR3 bases: TGCGCCAGCAGCTCCGGGGGCTACGAGCAGTACTTC. Its protein product is CASSSGGYEQYF.

This chain links TRBV5-1 with TRBJ1-1, with 10 bases identical to TRBD1. Losses at the gene ends were 4 bases for V and 0 bases for J; bases not matched to a gene: 6. The CDR3 loop spans 16 amino acids. Germline values: CDR1 SGHRS, CDR2 YFSETQ. The CDR3 region has the DNA TGCGCCAGCAGCATACGACAGGGGGCTTTGAACACTGAAGCTTTCTTT. Translated, it gives CASSIRQGALNTEAFF.

This rearrangement joins TRBV5-4 to TRBJ2-7; 9 bases map to TRBD1. The V and J ends lost 4 bases and 2 bases, in that order; junction bases with no gene match: 7. CDR3 length: 15 amino acids. Germline-derived CDR1 and CDR2 are SGHNT and YYREEE (reference sequence). Written as DNA, the CDR3 is TGTGCCAGCAGCCTAACCGGGACAGGGACCTACGAGCAGTACTTC. It codes for CASSLTGTGTYEQYF.

In nucleotides, the CDR3 is TGTGCCAGCAGCCCAGCGCCCGGGAATCCCTACGAGCAGTACTTC. This translates into CASSPAPGNPYEQYF. V gene TRBV3-1 (or the pseudogene TRBV3-2) combines with J gene TRBJ2-7; a possible D gene is TRBD2 (5 bases). The CDR3 sequence is 15 residues long. V lost 4 bases and J lost 2, with 15 bases in between. The germline V gene has CDR1 LGHDT and CDR2 YNNKEL (reference sequence).

The chain joins TRBV9 to TRBJ2-7; possibly TRBD1 for D (5 bases). CDR1 is SGDLS, CDR2 YYNGEE, per germline. This CDR3 has 13 residues. V lost 0 bases, J lost 5 bases, and 9 bases lay in between. In DNA form, the CDR3 reads TGTGCCAGCAGCGTAGAACAGGCCAACGAGCAGTACTTC. It encodes CASSVEQANEQYF.

CDR3 DNA sequence: TGTGCCAGCAGCCGTCTTGGCGGAGGGGCCTACGAGCAGTACTTC. Its protein is CASSRLGGGAYEQYF. This rearrangement joins TRBV7-9 to TRBJ2-7; TRBD2 might be the D (6 bases). V gave up 5 bases and J gave up 2 bases, with 16 bases separating them. This CDR3 is built from 15 residues. Germline-derived CDR1 and CDR2 are SEHNR and FQNEAQ (reference sequence).

This chain connects TRBV9 to TRBJ2-3; D gene unclear. The V gene's germline CDR1 is SGDLS and CDR2 YYNGEE. There are 11 residues in the CDR3. Trimming left V 4 bases short and J 6 bases short, with 6 bases between. The CDR3 region has the DNA TGTGCCAGCAGCCTCGGGGATACGCAGTATTTT. Translated, it gives CASSLGDTQYF.

The rearrangement uses TRBV6-5 and TRBJ2-3; TRBD1 matches 8 bases. V gave up 4 bases and J gave up 6 bases; unmatched junction bases: 9. CDR1 is MNHEY, CDR2 SVGAGI, per germline. CDR3 length: 15 amino acids. CDR3 bases: TGTGCCAGCAGTTCCCGGGACAGGACCCTCGATACGCAGTATTTT. Translated: CASSSRDRTLDTQYF.

The chain recombines TRBV3-1 (or the pseudogene TRBV3-2) with TRBJ2-3, with 11 bases identical to TRBD2. The CDR3 is 16 residues long. J was trimmed by 5 bases and V by 2 bases; bases with no gene match: 6. The germline V gene has CDR1 LGHDT and CDR2 YNNKEL (reference sequence). CDR3 amino acids: CASSQLAGGRQDTQYF. CDR3 nucleotide sequence: TGTGCCAGCAGCCAATTAGCGGGGGGGCGGCAAGATACGCAGTATTTT.

V usage is TRBV5-1 and J usage is TRBJ2-7, with D tentatively TRBD1 (6 bases). This CDR3 is 14 amino acids long. With 6 bases removed from V and 2 bases from J, the gap between germline ends came to 15 bases. CDR1 is SGHRS and CDR2 is YFSETQ in the germline V gene. For the CDR3, the DNA is TGCGCCAGCAAACGGGACACCGAGGCCTACGAGCAGTACTTC. It is translated as CASKRDTEAYEQYF.

The chain carries TRBV10-3 and TRBJ2-2; 9 nucleotides line up with TRBD1. The length of the CDR3 is 15 residues. V was pared by 10 bases and J by 1 base, with 7 bases of the junction left unmatched. The germline gives CDR1 ENHRY, CDR2 SYGVKD. DNA of the CDR3: TGTGCCACCCGAAAGGGACAGGGGAACACCGGGGAGCTGTTTTTT. Residues: CATRKGQGNTGELFF.

The chain uses TRBV5-1 and TRBJ2-1, with D possibly TRBD1 on 6 matching bases. Germline V gene lookup returns CDR1 SGHRS and CDR2 YFSETQ. The ends were cut back, 0 bases at V and 8 bases at J, with 12 bases in the middle. The CDR3 extends over 14 amino acids. The CDR3 reads CASSLGDRNHEQFF. The CDR3 DNA follows: TGCGCCAGCAGCTTGGGAGACAGGAACCATGAGCAGTTCTTC.

The chain uses TRBV5-4 and TRBJ2-5, with 9 nucleotides matching TRBD2. This CDR3 spans 13 amino acids. J lost 5 bases, V lost 4 bases, and 3 bases had no gene match. Germline CDR1 and CDR2: SGHNT and YYREEE (reference sequence). CDR3 nucleotides: TGTGCCAGCAGCGCGGCGGGAGGGGAGACCCAGTACTTC. Amino acid sequence: CASSAAGGETQYF.

The chain is built from TRBV7-9 and TRBJ2-7; the D gene is possibly TRBD2 (6 bases). Germline V CDR1 and CDR2: SEHNR, FQNEAQ (reference sequence). V was cut by 4 bases and J by 0 bases, with 19 bases left in between. The CDR3 totals 17 residues. The CDR3 nucleotides are TGTGCCAGCAGCTCTACCCCCCTCGCGGGAAACTCCTACGAGCAGTACTTC. As protein: CASSSTPLAGNSYEQYF.

The sample holds a few counts of this clone. The chain carries TRBV5-6 and TRBJ1-1, with 7 nucleotides matching TRBD1. This CDR3 is 12 amino acids long. CDR1 and CDR2 from the germline V gene are SGHDT and YYEEEE. The junction had 7 bases not matched to a gene; V was cut back by 4 bases and J by 10 bases. The chain's CDR3 is CASSTHRDRAFF. The CDR3 DNA reads as TGTGCCAGCAGCACGCACCGGGACAGAGCTTTCTTT.

The chain combines TRBV27 with TRBJ2-7; D perhaps matches TRBD1 (5 bases). In germline, CDR1 is MNHEY, CDR2 SMNVEV (reference sequence). Trimming took 6 bases from V and 4 from J, leaving 13 bases between them. This CDR3 spans 13 amino acids. The chain's CDR3 is CASRGDPGYEQYF. The DNA for the CDR3 is TGTGCCAGCAGAGGGGATCCCGGGTACGAGCAGTACTTC.

The rearrangement links TRBV19 to TRBJ2-3, with 8 bases identical to TRBD1. V lost 10 bases to trimming and J lost 2 bases; unmatched junction nucleotides: 11. Germline-derived CDR1 and CDR2 are LNHDA and SQIVND (reference sequence). This CDR3 is 15 amino acids long. CDR3 protein: CATSGQGLSTDTQYF. The CDR3 DNA follows: TGTGCCACCTCAGGACAGGGTTTATCCACAGATACGCAGTATTTT.

This clone was recorded a few times. The chain combines TRBV18 with TRBJ1-2; 8 bases align to TRBD1. The CDR3 runs to 16 residues. Unmatched junction bases numbered 6, after V lost 3 bases and J lost 0 bases. CDR1 is KGHSH, CDR2 LQKENI, per germline. The CDR3 here is CASSPLQGESNYGYTF. As DNA, the CDR3 is TGTGCCAGCTCACCGTTACAGGGGGAGTCTAACTATGGCTACACCTTC.

This clone was detected only once. V is TRBV19 and J is TRBJ2-7, with 8 bases aligning to TRBD1. The CDR3 covers 14 residues. Germline V gene data show CDR1 as LNHDA and CDR2 as SQIVND (reference sequence). The V segment lost 2 bases and the J segment 7 bases; nucleotides outside the gene matches: 7. CDR3 in amino acids: CASSIQGARPEQYF. In DNA, the CDR3 is TGTGCCAGTAGTATACAGGGGGCACGGCCTGAGCAGTACTTC.

The chain employs TRBV27 and TRBJ2-1, with a tentative D call TRBD1 (5 bases). With 7 bases removed from V and 1 base from J, the gap between germline ends came to 8 bases. Germline V gene lookup returns CDR1 MNHEY and CDR2 SMNVEV (reference sequence). The CDR3 is made up of 13 amino acids. CDR3: CASIKGSYNEQFF. CDR3 coding DNA: TGTGCCAGCATAAAGGGGTCCTACAATGAGCAGTTCTTC.

The chain links TRBV4-2 to TRBJ2-2; 7 nucleotides match TRBD2. The CDR3 sequence is 14 residues long. From germline, CDR1 is LGHNA and CDR2 YNFKEQ. Trimming removed 7 bases from V and 4 bases from J; junction bases left unmatched: 6. CDR3 sequence (DNA): TGTGCCAGCACCCACGGGGGGAGCACCGGGGAGCTGTTTTTT. Amino acid sequence: CASTHGGSTGELFF.

In its sample, this clone was seen once. This chain connects TRBV6-5 to TRBJ2-7; D gene ambiguous. Germline V lookup: CDR1 MNHEY, CDR2 SVGAGI. The CDR3 spans 15 residues. The V gene lost 0 bases and the J gene lost 8 bases, with 17 bases spanning the gap. Written as DNA, the CDR3 is TGTGCCAGCAGTTACTCGTGGCAGTATGCCACGCAGCAGTACTTC. Translating gives CASSYSWQYATQQYF.